These 27 T cell receptor beta chains were sequenced from one sample in a study of shared clonotypes between healthy human individuals. Profiling relied on immunoSEQ multiplex PCR, and the TCRdb table lists in-frame clones only, not all of them. The sample contains more than 550,000 clones, just over 90% of which appear only once. In the naive CD8 group, cells lacked CD45RO and were positively selected for CCR7, so terminally differentiated effector memory CD45RA+ cells were left out. Sequencing was performed on naive CD8+ T cells sorted from blood. Source of these receptors: a man younger than 40 in good health.

This rearrangement joins TRBV27 to TRBJ1-2; D is unresolved. With 0 bases removed from V and 0 bases from J, the gap between germline ends came to 5 bases. CDR1 MNHEY and CDR2 SMNVEV come from the germline V gene (reference sequence). CDR3 length: 14 amino acids. Here the CDR3 reads CASSLSGTNYGYTF. The CDR3 nucleotides are TGTGCCAGCAGTTTATCGGGCACTAACTATGGCTACACCTTC.

The count of this clone is one. The chain has TRBV7-3 and TRBJ2-1; TRBD1 might be the D (7 bases). Germline assignment: CDR1 SGHTA and CDR2 FQGTGA. The V end lost 2 bases, the J end lost 5 bases, and 28 bases lay between the germline ends. CDR3 length: 20 residues. The CDR3 reads CASSLYPGDSRDSRDNEQFF. CDR3 nucleotide sequence: TGTGCCAGCAGCTTATACCCCGGGGACAGCCGGGACTCCAGAGACAATGAGCAGTTCTTC.

This clone was observed a single time. This chain connects TRBV7-3 to TRBJ1-4; no clear D. V was shortened by 3 bases and J by 0 bases, with 8 bases between the two germline ends. Per germline, CDR1 SGHTA and CDR2 FQGTGA. The CDR3 has 15 amino acids. For the CDR3, the DNA is TGTGCCAGCAGCTTCCTCGGGGCAACTAATGAAAAACTGTTTTTT. This encodes CASSFLGATNEKLFF.

V usage is TRBV27 and J usage is TRBJ2-1; weak D call: TRBD1 (6 bases). The CDR3 sequence is 15 residues long. Germline values: CDR1 MNHEY, CDR2 SMNVEV (reference sequence). V shed 5 bases and J shed 3 bases, with 14 bases lying between them. The CDR3 reads CASSRLGQNYNEQFF. The CDR3 DNA reads TGTGCCAGCAGTCGCCTAGGACAGAACTACAATGAGCAGTTCTTC.

This clone is a singleton in its sample. V and J are TRBV7-2 and TRBJ2-1; no firm D call. Trimming removed 2 bases from V and 2 bases from J, with 16 bases in between. The CDR3 has 17 amino acids. Per germline, CDR1 SGHTA and CDR2 FQGNSA. The CDR3 reads CASSLTPRNWAYNEQFF. Here the CDR3 DNA reads TGTGCCAGCAGCTTAACTCCTAGGAATTGGGCCTACAATGAGCAGTTCTTC.

The chain is built from TRBV11-3 and TRBJ2-2, with D perhaps TRBD1 (6 bases). Deletions cut 5 bases from V and 4 bases from J, with 14 bases between. This CDR3 region has 15 residues. Per the germline V gene, CDR1 is SGHNT and CDR2 is YENEEA. CDR3 in amino acids: CASSLQGGSTGELFF. CDR3 nucleotides: TGTGCCAGCAGCCTACAGGGTGGGAGCACCGGGGAGCTGTTTTTT.

This chain links TRBV11-2 with TRBJ2-5; either TRBD1 or TRBD2 may fit D (5 bases each). The CDR3 covers 15 residues. V lost 4 bases, J lost 2 bases, and 14 bases lay in between. Germline CDR1 reads SGHAT; CDR2 reads FQNNGV. CDR3 in amino acids: CASSSPLGTQETQYF. CDR3 sequence (DNA): TGTGCCAGCAGCTCCCCCCTTGGGACGCAAGAGACCCAGTACTTC.

V and J are TRBV9 and TRBJ2-3; TRBD2 aligns across 9 bases. The CDR3 has 18 residues. V trimming: 4 bases; J trimming: 0 bases; junction bases outside the gene matches: 12. Germline assignment: CDR1 SGDLS and CDR2 YYNGEE. CDR3 residues: CASSLGLGAGGSTDTQYF. The CDR3 DNA follows: TGTGCCAGCAGCCTAGGGCTTGGGGCGGGAGGGAGCACAGATACGCAGTATTTT. Complete variable domain (other parts from reference TRBV9 and TRBJ2-3): DSGVTQTPKHLITATGQRVTLRCSPRSGDLSVYWYQQSLDQGLQFLIQYYNGEERAKGNILERFSAQQFPDLHSELNLSSLELGDSALYFCASSLGLGAGGSTDTQYFGPGTRLTVL.

About this clone itself: Distinct nucleotide sequences in the sample also encode this CDR3. The chain has TRBV4-3 and TRBJ2-7, with 10 bases matching TRBD2. Germline CDR1 reads LGHNA; CDR2 reads YSLEER. With 1 base clipped from V and 2 bases from J, the junction kept 2 bases outside the gene matches. The CDR3 covers 15 residues. The CDR3, as DNA: TGCGCCAGCAGCCAAGGGACTAGCGGTACCTACGAGCAGTACTTC. Translating gives CASSQGTSGTYEQYF.

This chain connects TRBV13 to TRBJ1-4; D gene ambiguous. V was pared by 0 bases and J by 2 bases, with 4 bases between. The germline CDR1 and CDR2 sequences are PRHDT and FYEKMQ (reference sequence). CDR3 length: 14 amino acids. The CDR3 protein is CASSLGGTNEKLFF. Here the CDR3 DNA reads TGTGCCAGCAGCTTAGGGGGGACTAATGAAAAACTGTTTTTT.

The chain links TRBV7-6 to TRBJ1-4; the D is unclear. The CDR3 covers 15 residues. With 1 base removed from V and 5 bases from J, the gap between germline ends came to 11 bases. The V gene's germline CDR1 is SGHVS and CDR2 FNYEAQ. In DNA, the CDR3 is TGTGCCAGCAGCTTAGTGGTCAGATCAAATGAAAAACTGTTTTTT. Translating it yields CASSLVVRSNEKLFF.

The chain is built from TRBV7-9 and TRBJ2-1; 9 bases map to TRBD2. The CDR3 is 18 amino acids. The ends lost 1 base at V and 6 bases at J; junction bases unmatched: 13. Germline V gene lookup returns CDR1 SEHNR and CDR2 FQNEAQ (reference sequence). This CDR3 reads CASSLGSSGRDPLNEQFF. In DNA, the CDR3 is TGTGCCAGCAGCTTAGGAAGTAGCGGGAGAGATCCCCTCAATGAGCAGTTCTTC.

The chain employs TRBV4-3 and TRBJ1-5, with D possibly matching TRBD1 (6 bases). From germline, CDR1 is LGHNA and CDR2 YSLEER. This CDR3 has 13 residues. The V end lost 5 bases, the J end lost 5 bases, and 10 bases lay between the germline ends. The CDR3 loop is CASSWEGDQPQHF. The CDR3 DNA is TGCGCCAGCAGCTGGGAGGGGGATCAGCCCCAGCATTTT.

The chain couples TRBV7-9 to TRBJ1-3; TRBD1 aligns across 7 bases. This CDR3 comprises 14 residues. With 5 bases clipped from V and 3 bases from J, the junction kept 4 bases outside the gene matches. The germline CDR1 and CDR2 sequences are SEHNR and FQNEAQ (reference sequence). CDR3 DNA sequence: TGTGCCAGCAGCAAAGGGGACAGTGGAAACACCATATATTTT. It is translated as CASSKGDSGNTIYF.

The genes are TRBV6-1 and TRBJ2-1; D gene unclear. This CDR3 is built from 16 residues. Per germline, CDR1 MNHNS and CDR2 SASEGT. V lost 1 base to trimming and J lost 0 bases, with 10 bases between them. The CDR3 here is CASSEGSGFSYNEQFF. CDR3 nucleotide sequence: TGTGCCAGCAGTGAAGGGTCTGGGTTCTCCTACAATGAGCAGTTCTTC.

This clone was detected once. The V and J genes are TRBV18 and TRBJ1-4; no clear D gene. The CDR3 sequence is 15 residues long. The germline CDR1 and CDR2 sequences are KGHSH and LQKENI. V was clipped by 1 base and J by 4 bases, with 10 bases between them. The CDR3 is CASSPRGDGNEKLFF. The CDR3 DNA is TGTGCCAGCTCACCACGGGGAGATGGTAATGAAAAACTGTTTTTT.

This clone was found once. The chain carries TRBV4-3 and TRBJ2-7, with D perhaps TRBD2 (5 bases). The V end lost 7 bases, the J end lost 3 bases, and 16 bases lay between the germline ends. Germline values: CDR1 LGHNA, CDR2 YSLEER. The CDR3 totals 14 residues. CDR3 coding DNA: TGCGCCAGCACCGAAGCACTAGGGTACTACGAGCAGTACTTC. The encoded protein is CASTEALGYYEQYF.

This chain joins TRBV11-2 and TRBJ1-1; D is ambiguous. Germline CDR1 reads SGHAT; CDR2 reads FQNNGV. V shed 1 base and J shed 0 bases, with 9 bases lying between them. The CDR3 covers 15 residues. The CDR3 nucleotides are TGTGCCAGCAGCTTAGGGCCACAAATGAACACTGAAGCTTTCTTT. Its translation: CASSLGPQMNTEAFF.

V and J are TRBV10-1 and TRBJ2-3, with 8 positions matching TRBD1. Per germline, CDR1 WNHNN and CDR2 SYGVQD (reference sequence). CDR3 length: 15 amino acids. V shed 4 bases, J shed 1 base, and the junction held 4 bases outside the gene matches. CDR3 nucleotides: TGCGCCAGCAGTGGACCGGGACAGGGCACAGATACGCAGTATTTT. Translation: CASSGPGQGTDTQYF.

The V call is TRBV10-3, the J call TRBJ2-7; D gene unclear. V lost 2 bases and J 0 bases, leaving 8 bases between the germline ends. Germline CDR1 reads ENHRY; CDR2 reads SYGVKD. This CDR3 is 14 amino acids long. CDR3 sequence reads: CAISEPQSSYEQYF. In DNA, the CDR3 is TGTGCCATCAGTGAGCCCCAAAGCTCCTACGAGCAGTACTTC.

The V and J genes are TRBV27 and TRBJ1-2, with D perhaps matching TRBD1 (5 bases). The CDR3 has 15 amino acids. Looked up from germline, CDR1 is MNHEY and CDR2 is SMNVEV (reference sequence). V shed 5 bases and J shed 2 bases, with 15 bases lying between them. The CDR3 nucleotides read TGTGCCAGCAGTATAAAGGGACTTATCAACTATGGCTACACCTTC. As protein: CASSIKGLINYGYTF.

The chain uses TRBV27 and TRBJ1-2; D uncertain. Germline lookup yields CDR1 MNHEY and CDR2 SMNVEV (reference sequence). Trimming cost V 4 bases and J 4 bases, with 16 bases left between them. The CDR3 loop spans 15 amino acids. CDR3 DNA sequence: TGTGCCAGCAGTTCTGGACTGTCCGCAACCTATGGCTACACCTTC. Amino acid sequence: CASSSGLSATYGYTF.

This clone was recorded once. The chain links TRBV27 to TRBJ2-7; D not resolved. CDR3 length: 14 amino acids. In germline, CDR1 is MNHEY, CDR2 SMNVEV (reference sequence). Trimming removed 6 bases at V and 7 bases at J, with 19 bases between. CDR3 DNA: TGTGCCAGCAGCCAGACCGCTCGGGTTATGGAGCAGTACTTC. The encoded protein is CASSQTARVMEQYF.

V and J are TRBV7-9 and TRBJ2-6, with D hard to call. Germline V gene data show CDR1 as SEHNR and CDR2 as FQNEAQ (reference sequence). V gave up 1 base and J gave up 0 bases, with 16 bases separating them. This CDR3 contains 19 residues. This CDR3 is CASSLEGIGSLSGANVLTF. CDR3 coding DNA: TGTGCCAGCAGCTTAGAGGGTATCGGGTCCCTCTCTGGGGCCAACGTCCTGACTTTC.

The V call is TRBV5-6, the J call TRBJ2-7, with D perhaps matching TRBD1 (5 bases). The germline V gene has CDR1 SGHDT and CDR2 YYEEEE. CDR3 size: 14 residues. V gave up 0 bases and J gave up 4 bases, with 11 bases separating them. The CDR3 region is CASSLGAGFYEQYF. In DNA, the CDR3 is TGTGCCAGCAGCTTGGGTGCAGGGTTTTACGAGCAGTACTTC.

Here the CDR3 reads CASNSRDFTDTQYF. Written as DNA, the CDR3 is TGTGCCAGCAATTCCAGGGACTTCACAGATACGCAGTATTTT. This chain joins TRBV7-6 and TRBJ2-3; TRBD2 might be the D (6 bases). V dropped 7 bases and J dropped 2 bases, with 13 bases sitting between them. Germline V gene data show CDR1 as SGHVS and CDR2 as FNYEAQ. This CDR3 is built from 14 residues.

Concerning this clone itself: Additional DNA sequences in this sample encode the identical CDR3. The V and J genes are TRBV6-4 and TRBJ2-2; no clear D gene. Germline lookup yields CDR1 MRHNA and CDR2 SNTAGT. The CDR3 length is 13 residues. Trimming stripped 4 bases from V and 1 base from J, with 4 bases between. In DNA, the CDR3 is TGTGCCAGCAGTGGGGGGAACACCGGGGAGCTGTTTTTT. Translating gives CASSGGNTGELFF.